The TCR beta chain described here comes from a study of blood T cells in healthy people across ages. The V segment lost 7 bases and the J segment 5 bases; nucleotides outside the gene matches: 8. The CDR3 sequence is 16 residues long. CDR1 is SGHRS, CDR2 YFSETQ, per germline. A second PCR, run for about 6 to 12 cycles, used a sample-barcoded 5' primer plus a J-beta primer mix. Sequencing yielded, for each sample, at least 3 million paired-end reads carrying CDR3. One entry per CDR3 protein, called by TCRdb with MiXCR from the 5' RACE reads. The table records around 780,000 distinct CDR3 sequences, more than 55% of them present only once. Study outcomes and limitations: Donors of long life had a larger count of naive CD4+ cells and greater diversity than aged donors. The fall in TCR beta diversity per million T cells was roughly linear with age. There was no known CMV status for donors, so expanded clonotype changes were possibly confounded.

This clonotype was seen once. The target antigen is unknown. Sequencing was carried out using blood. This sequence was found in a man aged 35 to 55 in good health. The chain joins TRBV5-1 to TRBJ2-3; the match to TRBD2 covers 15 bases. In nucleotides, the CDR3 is TGCGCCAGCCACCGGACTAGCGGGAGGGCCGGAGATACGCAGTATTTT. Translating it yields CASHRTSGRAGDTQYF.